This T cell receptor (beta chain) was identified in a study of cytomegalovirus exposure and HLA in healthy donors. General observations from the study: A classifier reportedly called cytomegalovirus status with high sensitivity and specificity.

The PCR had 60 Vbeta and 13 Jbeta primers. The data were produced by immunoSEQ multiplex PCR, yet TCRdb's version contains in-frame clones alone and is incomplete. The table shows about 170,000 clones, with over 70% occurring only once. Per germline, CDR1 WNHNN and CDR2 SYGVQD (reference sequence). Trimming cost V 4 bases and J 3 bases, with 14 bases left between them. The CDR3 has 15 amino acids. In the case of this clone: What it recognizes is unknown.

Material for sequencing was PBMCs. The TCR originated in a woman in her forties or fifties in good health and CMV-seropositive. This chain links TRBV10-1 with TRBJ2-3, with D possibly TRBD2 on 6 matching bases. The CDR3 reads CASSGTRGGTDTQYF. CDR3 nucleotide sequence: TGCGCCAGCAGTGGGACGAGGGGAGGAACAGATACGCAGTATTTT.